This record concerns one TCR beta chain sequence. This sample is part of a study of blood T cell repertoires in COVID-19. TCRdb's table, derived via immunoSEQ multiplex PCR, lists solely in-frame clones and lacks some. The sample carries some 670,000 clones, approximately 90% recorded once. Material for sequencing was peripheral blood. The origin of this receptor is a woman between 18 and 29 years old with acute or convalescent COVID-19.

The CDR3 nucleotides are TGCGCCAGCAGCCTACCGACAGCCAACACTGAAGCTTTCTTT. Encoded protein: CASSLPTANTEAFF. The chain uses TRBV5-1 and TRBJ1-1, with D perhaps TRBD1 (5 bases). The CDR3 consists of 14 residues. Germline CDR1 SGHRS, CDR2 YFSETQ. Trimming took 4 bases from V and 2 from J, leaving 12 bases between them.